Listed below are T cell receptor beta chains from one sample, sequenced in a study of OX40 agonist ivuxolimab in advanced cancers. TCRdb keeps only in-frame clones here, not all; method: immunoSEQ multiplex PCR. The sample lists 20,000 to 25,000 clones, around 90% seen once, with approximately 12% in the top ten. Sample: CD4+ or CD8+ T cells sorted from blood, taken in a trial of the OX40 agonist ivuxolimab. These receptors were taken from an adult with an advanced solid tumor such as melanoma, head and neck, liver or kidney cancer. Each CDR3 is given with its conserved first and last residue. Fields, in order: V gene, D gene, clone size, J gene, CDR3 DNA, CDR3 protein. D genes are given only for firm matches. Rows give clone size only sometimes, using once, few, many, or a class for an expanded clone.

>TRBV2|.|.|TRBJ1-1
TGTGCCAGCAGTGAGATGGGGAGGGGAATAAGGGACCCTGAAGCTTTCTTT
CASSEMGRGIRDPEAFF
>TRBV5-5|.|.|TRBJ1-3
TGTGCCAGCAGCTTGGCCGGGGGGAACACCATATATTTT
CASSLAGGNTIYF
>TRBV9|.|.|TRBJ1-2
TGTGCCAGCAGCGTAGTATCCGTAAAGCCCCCCTATTCCTATGGCTACACCTTC
CASSVVSVKPPYSYGYTF
>TRBV5-6|.|.|TRBJ2-1
TGTGCCAGCAGCCGCGGGGCCTCCTCCACTGGGGTCTTC
CASSRGASSTGVF
>TRBV2|.|.|TRBJ1-5
TGTGCCAGCAGTGAAGGAAGGTATGGGCCCCAGCATTTT
CASSEGRYGPQHF
>TRBV2|.|.|TRBJ2-2
TGTGCCAGCAGTGGGGGGTTCCCTGGCGATCCGTTTTTT
CASSGGFPGDPFF
>TRBV7-8|TRBD2|.|TRBJ2-7
TGTGCCAGCAGCTCTCTTCTAGCGGGGGTAACAAAGTCGGAGCAGTACTTC
CASSSLLAGVTKSEQYF
>TRBV30|.|.|TRBJ2-1
TGTGCCTGTCATTCGGGGGGCCGGTACAATGAGCAGTTCTTC
CACHSGGRYNEQFF
>TRBV7-9|.|.|TRBJ1-2
TGTGCCAGCCGACGATCGGAGGGCTATGATGGCTACACCTTC
CASRRSEGYDGYTF
>TRBV7-8|TRBD2|.|TRBJ2-7
TGTGCCAGCAGCTATGCCTTAGCGGGAGTGCTCCACGAGCAGTACTTC
CASSYALAGVLHEQYF
>TRBV6-5|.|.|TRBJ1-1
TGTGCCAGCAGTTACCAGCCGAACCCCGTGGCTGAAGCTTTCTTT
CASSYQPNPVAEAFF
>TRBV6-4|TRBD1|.|TRBJ1-5
TGTGCCAGCAGTTTCACAGGGGGCGGGAATCAGCCCCAGCATTTT
CASSFTGGGNQPQHF
>TRBV6-4|TRBD1|.|TRBJ1-2
TGTGCCAGCAGTGACTCGGTTGGAGGACAGGACTCCTACTATGGCTACACCTTC
CASSDSVGGQDSYYGYTF
>TRBV2|TRBD2|.|TRBJ2-3
TGTGCCAGCAGTCATCGTACGATTAGCGGGGGGTTGGATACGCAGTATTTT
CASSHRTISGGLDTQYF
>TRBV5-6|.|.|TRBJ2-5
TGTGCCAGCAGCTTGGGTTCTGCGGGAAGGCCAGGGCTTAGAGAGACCCAGTACTTC
CASSLGSAGRPGLRETQYF
>TRBV29-1|TRBD2|.|TRBJ2-7
TGCAGCGTTGTCGGCGGGAGTGTAAACGAGCAGTACTTC
CSVVGGSVNEQYF
>TRBV2|TRBD2|.|TRBJ2-2
TGTGCCAGCAGGCTAGCGGGAGGGTCCGGGGAGCTGTTTTTT
CASRLAGGSGELFF
>TRBV7-9|TRBD1|.|TRBJ1-2
TGTGCCAGCAGCCATAGTAACAGGGGCAGGGAGGGCTACACCTTC
CASSHSNRGREGYTF
>TRBV9|.|.|TRBJ1-5
TGTGCCAGCAGCGTAGGGTGGGGGAATCAGCCCCAGCATTTT
CASSVGWGNQPQHF
>TRBV19|.|once|TRBJ1-2
TGTGCCAGTAGTCCTCGGACAGTAAATGGCTACACCTTC
CASSPRTVNGYTF
>TRBV27|TRBD1|.|TRBJ1-4
TGTGCCAGCAGTCCAACCCCCCCGGGACAGGGAGGGGAAAAACTGTTTTTT
CASSPTPPGQGGEKLFF
>TRBV10-3|TRBD1|.|TRBJ2-7
TGTGCCATCAGTGACCCGGACCACGGGACAGTAGCCTACGAGCAGTACTTC
CAISDPDHGTVAYEQYF
>TRBV4-1|TRBD1|.|TRBJ2-5
TGCGCCAGCAGCCCCGGAACCGGACAGGACCAAGAGACCCAGTACTTC
CASSPGTGQDQETQYF
>TRBV11-2|.|.|TRBJ1-1
TGTGCCAGCAGCCACGAGGCAGGTGGTATCGATGAAGCTTTCTTT
CASSHEAGGIDEAFF
>TRBV4-1|TRBD1|.|TRBJ2-7
TGCGCCAGCAGCCAAGGAGGGACAGGACCCTCCTACGAGCAGTACTTC
CASSQGGTGPSYEQYF
>TRBV7-6|TRBD2|.|TRBJ2-7
TGTGCCAGCAGCTTAGAACTAGCGGGGAGCTCCTACGAGCAGTACTTC
CASSLELAGSSYEQYF
>TRBV7-9|.|once|TRBJ2-7
TGTGCCAGCAGCCCTGGGGCACCAGGGTACCTACTTCCCTACGAGCAGTACTTC
CASSPGAPGYLLPYEQYF
>TRBV5-1|.|few|TRBJ1-2
TGCGCCAGCAGCTTGTCAGGGGTTGGGGGCTACACCTTC
CASSLSGVGGYTF
>TRBV2|.|.|TRBJ2-7
TGTGCCAGCAGTGAATATAGGACGGACTACGAGCAGTACTTC
CASSEYRTDYEQYF
>TRBV6-6|TRBD1|.|TRBJ1-3
TGTGCCACCGTCTTGGGACAGGGGGAAAACACCATATATTTT
CATVLGQGENTIYF
>TRBV5-1|.|few|TRBJ1-2
TGCGCCAGCAGCTTGGCCGGTCCGGTGGGCTATGGCTACACCTTC
CASSLAGPVGYGYTF
>TRBV5-6|TRBD2|.|TRBJ2-7
TGTGCCAGCAGCCCGGAGACTAGCGGGTACGAGCAGTACTTC
CASSPETSGYEQYF
>TRBV6-1|.|.|TRBJ1-5
TGTGCCAGCAGTGAAGAATTCGGGACCGCCGGCCAGCCCCAGCATTTT
CASSEEFGTAGQPQHF
>TRBV6-1|.|.|TRBJ2-1
TGTGCCAGCAGTAAAAGACAGGAGCCCTACAATGAGCAGTTCTTC
CASSKRQEPYNEQFF
>TRBV5-1|.|.|TRBJ2-1
TGCGCCAGCAGCGTAATTAGCTCCTACAATGAGCAGTTCTTC
CASSVISSYNEQFF
>TRBV9|.|.|TRBJ2-6
TGTGCCAGCAGCGTGGTAGGCAGCAACTCTGGGGCCAACGTCCTGACTTTC
CASSVVGSNSGANVLTF
>TRBV7-9|.|.|TRBJ1-2
TGTGCCAGCAGCTCGGAATCACAGGGTATCACCTTC
CASSSESQGITF
>TRBV6-6|.|once|TRBJ2-1
TGTGCCAGCAGTTATGGTTTGGCAGGGAGGAATGAGCAGTTCTTC
CASSYGLAGRNEQFF
>TRBV2|.|.|TRBJ1-5
TGTGCCAGCAGACAGTACGGGACTCTTGAGCCCCAGCATTTT
CASRQYGTLEPQHF
>TRBV5-4|TRBD2|.|TRBJ2-1
TGTGCCAGCAGCATCAAGCGGGAGTCGTACAATGAGCAGTTCTTC
CASSIKRESYNEQFF
>TRBV5-4|.|.|TRBJ1-5
TGTGCCAGCAGCTTGGCCGGTGGGGGGACTAGCAATCAGCCCCAGCATTTT
CASSLAGGGTSNQPQHF
>TRBV19|TRBD2|.|TRBJ2-7
TGTGCCAGTAGTCTCGGGGGGGACTCCTACGAGCAGTACTTC
CASSLGGDSYEQYF
>TRBV14|.|.|TRBJ2-7
TGTGCCAGCAGCCAAACGACTCGACGCCTCGAGCAGTACTTC
CASSQTTRRLEQYF
>TRBV7-9|.|few|TRBJ1-6
TGTGCCAGCAGCTTAGAGGGGAGGCCCCTCCACTTT
CASSLEGRPLHF
>TRBV10-3|TRBD1|.|TRBJ1-1
TGTGCCATCAGTGAGCAGGGGACAGACACTGAAGCTTTCTTT
CAISEQGTDTEAFF
>TRBV28|TRBD1|.|TRBJ1-2
TGTGCCAGCAGTTTACCTCGACAGGGGCCTAACTATGGCTACACCTTC
CASSLPRQGPNYGYTF
>TRBV7-9|TRBD2|.|TRBJ2-5
TGTGCCAGCAGCTATAGCGGGGGGATGGAGACCCAGTACTTC
CASSYSGGMETQYF
>TRBV18|TRBD1|.|TRBJ2-7
TGTGCCAGCTCAGCCACACCAACAGGGGGCTGGTCCTACGAGCAGTACTTC
CASSATPTGGWSYEQYF
>TRBV10-2|.|.|TRBJ1-1
TGCGCCTACGCCGACGCGGGGGCGGGTTTCACTGAAGCTTTCTTT
CAYADAGAGFTEAFF